Detailed here is one TCR beta chain. Its target is not known. It was with a sample-barcoded 5' primer and a J-beta primer mix that a second PCR of roughly 7 to 12 cycles was run. MiXCR, run by TCRdb on the 5' RACE reads, gives a single entry per CDR3 protein. The sample holds hundreds of thousands of distinct CDR3 sequences, around three fifths seen once. The data are from a study of blood T cells in healthy people across ages. The ends were cut back, 5 bases at V and 1 base at J, with 11 bases in the middle. Germline CDR1 is LNHNV and CDR2 is YYDKDF (reference sequence). The CDR3 extends over 14 amino acids. Whole-study findings and limits: Long-lived donors carried more naive CD4+ cells and greater diversity than aged donors.

For every donor, a draw yielded roughly 10 milliliters of peripheral blood. Per-sample yields of isolated PBMCs were at least 6 million. Each sample yielded at least 5 micrograms of PBMC total RNA. The sequence derives from a man between 60 and 75 years old in good health. The V and J genes are TRBV15 and TRBJ1-1; D not certain. The sample was blood. CDR3 sequence reads: CATSPSPANTEAFF. The CDR3 bases are TGTGCCACCAGCCCCAGTCCTGCGAACACTGAAGCTTTCTTT.